This T cell receptor beta chain appears in the sequencing data of a study of regulatory T cells in long-lasting Graves disease. About the research overall: Recently diagnosed Graves' patients had received antithyroid drugs for under 3 months. Study-wide results and caveats: Limited samples may have lowered accuracy.

CDR1 and CDR2 (germline): LNHDA, SQIVND (reference sequence). V was cut by 10 bases and J by 1 base, with 25 bases left in between. This CDR3 is built from 17 residues. Building of the TCR beta libraries involved iRepertoire HTBI primers and Arm-PCR of CDR3 regions. TCRdb fed the multiplex PCR reads into MiXCR, producing one record per CDR3 protein. Of under 450,000 distinct CDR3 sequences in the sample, approximately 12% were seen once. Time point indicated: newly diagnosed GD, antithyroid drugs for less than 3 months. PBMC RNA was the source of the TCR library. This clonotype was seen ten or more times. Antigen: not known. The sample also formed part of further work on T cells in Graves' hyperthyroidism and ophthalmopathy. From that second work: The study enrolled patients aged 18 to 65 with newly diagnosed hyperthyroidism of under 2 months' duration.

This clonotype was sampled from a woman aged 18-35 years with Graves disease. The chain joins TRBV19 to TRBJ1-1; D remains ambiguous. The material was peripheral blood mononuclear cells (PBMCs), obtained at new diagnosis, from a patient treated with antithyroid drugs. The CDR3 DNA follows: TGTGCCACCACCCCCCCTTGGCCTTATAGAGCGAACACTGAAGCTTTCTTT. As protein: CATTPPWPYRANTEAFF.